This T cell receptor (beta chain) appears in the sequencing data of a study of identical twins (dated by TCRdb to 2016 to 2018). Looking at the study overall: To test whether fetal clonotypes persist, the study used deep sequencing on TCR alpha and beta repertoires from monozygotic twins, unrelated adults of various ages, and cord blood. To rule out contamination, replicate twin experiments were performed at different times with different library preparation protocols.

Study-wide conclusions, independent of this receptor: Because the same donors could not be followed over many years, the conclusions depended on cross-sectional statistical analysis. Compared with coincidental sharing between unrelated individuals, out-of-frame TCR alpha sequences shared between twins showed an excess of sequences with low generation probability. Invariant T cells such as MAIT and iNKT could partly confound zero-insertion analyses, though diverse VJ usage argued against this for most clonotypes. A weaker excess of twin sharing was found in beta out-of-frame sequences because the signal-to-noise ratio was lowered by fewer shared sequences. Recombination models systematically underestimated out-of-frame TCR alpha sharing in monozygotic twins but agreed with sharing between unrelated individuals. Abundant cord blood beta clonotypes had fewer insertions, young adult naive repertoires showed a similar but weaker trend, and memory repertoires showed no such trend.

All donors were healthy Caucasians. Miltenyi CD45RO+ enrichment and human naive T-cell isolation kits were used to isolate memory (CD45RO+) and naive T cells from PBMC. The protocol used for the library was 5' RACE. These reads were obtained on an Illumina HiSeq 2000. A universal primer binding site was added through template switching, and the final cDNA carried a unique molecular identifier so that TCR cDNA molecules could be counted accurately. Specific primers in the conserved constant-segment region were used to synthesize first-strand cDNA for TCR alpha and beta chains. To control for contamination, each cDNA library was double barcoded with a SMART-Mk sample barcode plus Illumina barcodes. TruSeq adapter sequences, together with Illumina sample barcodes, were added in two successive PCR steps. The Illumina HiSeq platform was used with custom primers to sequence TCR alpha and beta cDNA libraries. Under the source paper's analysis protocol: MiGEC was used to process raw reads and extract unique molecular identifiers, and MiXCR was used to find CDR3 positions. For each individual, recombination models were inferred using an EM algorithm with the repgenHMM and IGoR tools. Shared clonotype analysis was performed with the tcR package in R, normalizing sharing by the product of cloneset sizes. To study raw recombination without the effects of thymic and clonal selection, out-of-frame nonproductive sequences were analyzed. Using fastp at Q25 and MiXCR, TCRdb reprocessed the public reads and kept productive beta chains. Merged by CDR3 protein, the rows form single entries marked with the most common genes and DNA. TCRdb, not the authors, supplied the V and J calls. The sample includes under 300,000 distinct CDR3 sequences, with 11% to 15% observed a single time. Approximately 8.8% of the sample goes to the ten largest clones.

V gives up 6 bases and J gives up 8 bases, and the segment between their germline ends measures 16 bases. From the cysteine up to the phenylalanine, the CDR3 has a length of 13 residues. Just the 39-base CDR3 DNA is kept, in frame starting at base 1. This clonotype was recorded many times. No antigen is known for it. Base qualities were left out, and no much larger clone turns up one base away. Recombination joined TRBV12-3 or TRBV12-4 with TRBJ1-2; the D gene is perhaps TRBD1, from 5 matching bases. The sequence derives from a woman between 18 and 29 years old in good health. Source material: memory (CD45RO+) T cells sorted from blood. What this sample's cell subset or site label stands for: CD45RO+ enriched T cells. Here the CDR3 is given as CASSPRDVRGYTF. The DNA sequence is TGTGCCAGCAGCCCCCGGGACGTGAGAGGCTACACCTTC.